This T cell receptor beta chain was captured in a study of blood T cells in healthy people across ages. V trimming: 1 base; J trimming: 1 base; junction bases outside the gene matches: 6. The CDR3 runs to 17 residues. CDR1 and CDR2 (germline): LGHDT, YNNKEL (reference sequence). There are a few counts of this clonotype. Every donor contributed roughly 10 milliliters of peripheral blood by blood draw. There were at least 5.5 micrograms of total RNA extracted from every sample. It was with a sample-barcoded 5' primer and a J-beta primer mix that a second PCR of roughly 7 to 12 cycles was run. Each TCR beta cDNA got a 12-nucleotide random molecular identifier. Individual samples furnished no less than 2.5 million CDR3-containing paired-end reads apiece. TCRdb ran MiXCR on the 5' RACE reads and lists one entry per CDR3 protein. The repertoire holds some 900,000 distinct CDR3 sequences, with around 46% as singletons.

The sequence was obtained from a young man in good health. The sequenced material came from blood. The chain recombines TRBV3-1 with TRBJ2-3; 9 nucleotides agree with TRBD2. CDR3: CASSQVTLAGRTDTQYF. As DNA, the CDR3 is TGTGCCAGCAGCCAAGTAACCCTAGCGGGGCGCACAGATACGCAGTATTTT.